Reported below is one T cell receptor beta chain. Its antigen is not known. The sample originates from a study of cytotoxic CD8 clonotypes in ibrutinib-treated CLL. General study points: Public clonotypes, rarely seen, contracted or held steady on treatment.

Profiling relied on immunoSEQ multiplex PCR, and the TCRdb table lists in-frame clones only, not all of them. The table has more than 25,000 clones, more than 60% seen once. CDR1 is GTSNPN, CDR2 SVGIG, per germline (reference sequence). CDR3 length equals 16 residues. V lost 3 bases to trimming and J lost 0 bases; unmatched junction nucleotides: 7. This chain connects TRBV30 to TRBJ1-2; the match to TRBD1 covers 10 bases. This TCR was sampled from a human donor with chronic lymphocytic leukemia. The material sequenced was PBMCs, taken after 24 months of ibrutinib treatment. Here the CDR3 DNA reads TGTGCCTGGAGGAAGACAGGGGGCGCTTCTAACTATGGCTACACCTTC. Its translation: CAWRKTGGASNYGYTF.